One and the same sample provided the 6 T cell receptor beta chains below, sequenced in a study of blood T cells in healthy people across ages (dated by TCRdb to between 2014 and 2017). Library prep was done by 5' RACE. TCRdb lists the instrument as Illumina HiSeq 2500. A second PCR of about 6 to 12 cycles was run with a J-beta primer mix and a sample-barcoded 5' primer. The raw public reads went through TCRdb reprocessing: fastp at Q25, MiXCR clone calling, in-frame beta chains kept. Each CDR3 protein appears once, grouped with its most common genes and DNA. The sample includes about 940,000 distinct CDR3 sequences, with roughly 50% observed a single time. The biggest ten clones account for around an eighth of the sample. Sequencing used blood. All receptors come from a man aged 25 to 40 in good health.

The chain joins TRBV12-3 or TRBV12-4 to TRBJ2-3, with a tentative D call TRBD2 (6 bases). Trimming cost V 1 base and J 7 bases, with 12 bases left between them. This CDR3 spans 14 amino acids. CDR3 loop: CASSLEGLTHTQYF. The CDR3 bases are TGTGCCAGCAGTTTAGAGGGACTGACTCATACGCAGTATTTT.

This rearrangement joins TRBV5-1 to TRBJ2-6; D is undetermined. Germline-derived CDR1 and CDR2 are SGHRS and YFSETQ. The CDR3 consists of 14 residues. The V end was cut by 4 bases, the J end by 2 bases, with 7 bases between. CDR3 loop: CASSQSPGANVLTF. CDR3 coding DNA: TGCGCCAGCAGCCAGAGCCCTGGGGCCAACGTCCTGACTTTC.

The rearrangement joins TRBV15 to TRBJ1-3; unclear D gene. V was pared by 5 bases and J by 0 bases, with 14 bases between. The CDR3 is made up of 16 amino acids. The germline gives CDR1 LNHNV, CDR2 YYDKDF (reference sequence). The DNA for the CDR3 is TGTGCCACCAGCTACCAGGCTCCCCTCTCTGGAAACACCATATATTTT. As protein: CATSYQAPLSGNTIYF.

This clonotype appeared many times. The chain employs TRBV5-1 and TRBJ1-6; D not resolved. Trimming stripped 4 bases from V and 4 bases from J, with 9 bases between. The CDR3 contains 14 residues. Germline V lookup: CDR1 SGHRS, CDR2 YFSETQ. CDR3 DNA: TGCGCCAGCAGCCAGGACGGGTATAATTCACCCCTCCACTTT. Translation: CASSQDGYNSPLHF.

The chain joins TRBV2 to TRBJ1-5; a weak D match, TRBD1 (6 bases). The V end was cut by 4 bases, the J end by 2 bases, with 12 bases between. CDR1 is SNHLY and CDR2 is FYNNEI in the germline V gene. The CDR3 has 15 amino acids. CDR3 bases: TGTGCCAGCAGTGGGAAGGAGGGGGGCAATCAGCCCCAGCATTTT. It specifies CASSGKEGGNQPQHF. Looking up the rest from reference TRBV2 and TRBJ1-5 gives the full variable domain: EPEVTQTPSHQVTQMGQEVILRCVPISNHLYFYWYRQILGQKVEFLVSFYNNEISEKSEIFDDQFSVERPDGSNFTLKIRSTKLEDSAMYFCASSGKEGGNQPQHFGDGTRLSIL.

The chain couples TRBV28 to TRBJ2-3; 10 bases map to TRBD2. The CDR3 sequence is 15 residues long. The germline CDR1 and CDR2 sequences are MDHEN and SYDVKM. V gave up 7 bases and J gave up 6 bases; unmatched junction bases: 10. CDR3 coding DNA: TGTGCCAGCACCCCTCTAGCGGGGGCACCCGATACGCAGTATTTT. This encodes CASTPLAGAPDTQYF.